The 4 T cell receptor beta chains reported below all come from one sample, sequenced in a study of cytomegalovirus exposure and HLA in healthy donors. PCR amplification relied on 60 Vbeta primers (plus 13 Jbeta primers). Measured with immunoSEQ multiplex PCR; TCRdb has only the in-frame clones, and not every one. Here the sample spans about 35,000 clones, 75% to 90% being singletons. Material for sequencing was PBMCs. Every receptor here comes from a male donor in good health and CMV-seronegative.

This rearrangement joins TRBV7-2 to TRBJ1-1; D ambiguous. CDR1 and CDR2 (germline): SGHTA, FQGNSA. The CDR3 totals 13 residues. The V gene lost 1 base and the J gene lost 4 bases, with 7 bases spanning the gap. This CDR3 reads CASSLVAGTEAFF. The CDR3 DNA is TGTGCCAGCAGCTTAGTGGCGGGCACTGAAGCTTTCTTT.

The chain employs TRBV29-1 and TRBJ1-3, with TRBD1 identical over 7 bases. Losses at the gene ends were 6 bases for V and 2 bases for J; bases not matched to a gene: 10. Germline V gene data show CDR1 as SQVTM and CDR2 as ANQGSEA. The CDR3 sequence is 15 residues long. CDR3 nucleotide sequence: TGCAGCGTCCGGACAGGAGGAGACCCTGGAAACACCATATATTTT. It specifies CSVRTGGDPGNTIYF.

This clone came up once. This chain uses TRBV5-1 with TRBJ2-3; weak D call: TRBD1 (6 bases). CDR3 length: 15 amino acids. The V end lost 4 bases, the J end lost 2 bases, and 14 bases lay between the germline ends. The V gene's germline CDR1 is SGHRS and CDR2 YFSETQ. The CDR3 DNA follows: TGCGCCAGCAGCGTGGCCCAGGGGTACACAGATACGCAGTATTTT. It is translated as CASSVAQGYTDTQYF.

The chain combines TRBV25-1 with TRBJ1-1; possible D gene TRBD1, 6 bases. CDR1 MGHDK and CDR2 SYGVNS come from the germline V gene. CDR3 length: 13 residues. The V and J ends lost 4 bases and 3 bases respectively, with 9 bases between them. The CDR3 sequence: CASSAQGYTEAFF. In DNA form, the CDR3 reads TGTGCCAGCAGTGCCCAGGGGTACACTGAAGCTTTCTTT. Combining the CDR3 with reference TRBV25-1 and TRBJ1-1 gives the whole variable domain EADIYQTPRYLVIGTGKKITLECSQTMGHDKMYWYQQDPGMELHLIHYSYGVNSTEKGDLSSESTVSRIRTEHFPLTLESARPSHTSQYLCASSAQGYTEAFFGQGTRLTVV.